One sample yielded the 2 T cell receptor beta chains listed below, sequenced in a study of blood T cell repertoires in COVID-19. Some clones are missing from TCRdb's copy, which holds only in-frame ones; the method was immunoSEQ multiplex PCR. The sample carries about 42,000 clones, around 91% recorded once. The sample consisted of peripheral blood. Every receptor here comes from a man in his thirties or forties with active or convalescent COVID-19.

The chain links TRBV28 to TRBJ2-6; 9 bases are a match to TRBD2. The junction had 12 bases not matched to a gene; V was cut back by 3 bases and J by 0 bases. There are 20 residues in the CDR3. Germline CDR1 MDHEN, CDR2 SYDVKM. As DNA, the CDR3 is TGTGCCAGCAGTTTTCTGGAGCGGGGGGCTCGCCGCTCTGGGGCCAACGTCCTGACTTTC. Residues: CASSFLERGARRSGANVLTF. The full variable domain, in which reference TRBV28 and TRBJ2-6 provide the parts outside the CDR3, is DVKVTQSSRYLVKRTGEKVFLECVQDMDHENMFWYRQDPGLGLRLIYFSYDVKMKEKGDIPEGYSVSREKKERFSLILESASTNQTSMYLCASSFLERGARRSGANVLTFGAGSRLTVL.

The chain recombines TRBV5-1 with TRBJ2-2; no firm D call. CDR1 SGHRS and CDR2 YFSETQ come from the germline V gene. V was pared by 0 bases and J by 6 bases, with 3 bases between. The CDR3 is 12 amino acids. The CDR3 loop is CASSLAAGELFF. The DNA of the CDR3 is TGCGCCAGCAGCTTGGCAGCCGGGGAGCTGTTTTTT.